This TCR beta chain derives from a study of OX40 agonist ivuxolimab in advanced cancers. For this clone: Its specificity is unknown.

Study-wide results and caveats: Averaging showed that CD8+ T cells had more expanded clones than CD4+ did.

Sequencing used immunoSEQ multiplex PCR; TCRdb keeps in-frame clones, though not all of them. Of roughly 92,000 clones in the sample, approximately 90% are singletons; the top ten hold approximately 0.81%. Germline CDR1 and CDR2: SGHNT and YYREEE (reference sequence). The CDR3 covers 16 residues. The V end lost 0 bases, the J end lost 2 bases, and 15 bases lay between the germline ends. The V and J genes are TRBV5-4 and TRBJ2-7; D might be TRBD2 (6 bases). Sequenced here: CD4+ or CD8+ T cells sorted from blood, sampled in a trial of the OX40 agonist ivuxolimab. This receptor was identified in an adult with an advanced solid tumor such as melanoma, head and neck, liver or kidney cancer. The CDR3 nucleotides read TGTGCCAGCAGCTTGGGTGCGGGGAAACACCCCTACGAGCAGTACTTC. It translates to CASSLGAGKHPYEQYF. The variable domain in full, with the rest retrieved from reference TRBV5-4 and TRBJ2-7, is ETGVTQSPTHLIKTRGQQVTLRCSSQSGHNTVSWYQQALGQGPQFIFQYYREEENGRGNFPPRFSGLQFPNYSSELNVNALELDDSALYLCASSLGAGKHPYEQYFGPGTRLTVT.